What follows is one T cell receptor (beta chain) and its context. Its target is not known. The record originates from a study of radiotherapy plus CTLA-4 blockade in lung cancer. The study, taken as a whole, reports: The study found tumor-derived TCR clones expanded in blood after radiotherapy plus ipilimumab.

The data were produced by immunoSEQ multiplex PCR, yet TCRdb's version contains in-frame clones alone and is incomplete. The sample carries 78,000 or so clones, around 84% recorded once. This CDR3 is built from 16 residues. Looked up from germline, CDR1 is SGHKS and CDR2 is YYEKEE (reference sequence). Between the trimmed V and J ends, which lost 6 bases and 2 bases, there was a span of 18 bases. The sample was peripheral blood, taken from a patient treated with radiotherapy plus ipilimumab. The chain is built from TRBV5-5 and TRBJ1-5, with D perhaps TRBD1 (5 bases). The receptor comes from a human donor with non-small cell lung cancer who had stable disease on radiotherapy plus ipilimumab. CDR3 DNA: TGTGCCAGCACCCCCTCGAGGGGATCGGGCAATCAGCCCCAGCATTTT. It codes for CASTPSRGSGNQPQHF.